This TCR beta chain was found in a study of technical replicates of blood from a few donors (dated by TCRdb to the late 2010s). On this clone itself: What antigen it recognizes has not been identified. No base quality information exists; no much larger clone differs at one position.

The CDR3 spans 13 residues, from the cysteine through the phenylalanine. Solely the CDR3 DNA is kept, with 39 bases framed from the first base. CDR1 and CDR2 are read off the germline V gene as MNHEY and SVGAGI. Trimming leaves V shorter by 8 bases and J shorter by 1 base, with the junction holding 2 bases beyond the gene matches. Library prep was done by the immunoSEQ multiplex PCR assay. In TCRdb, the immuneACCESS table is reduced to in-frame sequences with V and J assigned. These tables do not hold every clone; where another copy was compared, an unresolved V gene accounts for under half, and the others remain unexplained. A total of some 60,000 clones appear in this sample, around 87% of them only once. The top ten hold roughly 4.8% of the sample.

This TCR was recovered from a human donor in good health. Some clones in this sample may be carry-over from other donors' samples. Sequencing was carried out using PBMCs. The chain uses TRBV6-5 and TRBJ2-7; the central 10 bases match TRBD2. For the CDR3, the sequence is CASGLAESYEQYF. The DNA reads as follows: TGTGCCAGCGGACTAGCGGAATCCTACGAGCAGTACTTC.